The rows below give T cell receptor beta chains drawn from one sample of a study of blood T cells in healthy people across ages. TCRdb independently ran MiXCR on the 5' RACE reads; one entry per CDR3 protein. Of 870,000 or so distinct CDR3 sequences in the sample, 29% were seen once. Sequencing was done on a sample of blood. The receptors were gathered from a woman of 80 years or more in good health. The CDR3 runs from the conserved cysteine through the conserved F or W. Fields, in order: V gene, J gene, D gene, clone size, CDR3 protein, CDR3 DNA. A D gene is named only where the DNA matches it firmly. Size is stated for part of the rows, as once, few or many counts, or as a class when the clone is expanded.

v_gene: TRBV7-2
j_gene: TRBJ1-5
d_gene: TRBD1
abundance: many
CDR3aa: CASSLRDSFLSNQPQHF
CDR3nt: TGTGCCAGCAGCTTACGGGACAGTTTCCTTAGCAATCAGCCCCAGCATTTT

v_gene: TRBV20-1
j_gene: TRBJ2-1
d_gene: -
abundance: many
CDR3aa: CSARPQGLTVNEQFF
CDR3nt: TGCAGTGCTAGACCACAGGGACTCACGGTTAATGAGCAGTTCTTC

v_gene: TRBV11-2
j_gene: TRBJ2-2
d_gene: -
abundance: few
CDR3aa: CASSLNGGGANTGELFF
CDR3nt: TGTGCCAGCTCCTTAAACGGAGGGGGTGCGAACACCGGGGAGCTGTTTTTT

v_gene: TRBV5-1
j_gene: TRBJ1-5
d_gene: -
abundance: few
CDR3aa: CASSLASGGNQPQHF
CDR3nt: TGCGCCAGCAGCTTGGCTTCAGGGGGCAATCAGCCCCAGCATTTT

v_gene: TRBV7-2
j_gene: TRBJ2-1
d_gene: TRBD2
abundance: many
CDR3aa: CASSLLSGGTLSSYNEQFF
CDR3nt: TGTGCCAGCAGCCTACTTAGCGGGGGGACCCTGAGCTCCTACAATGAGCAGTTCTTC

v_gene: TRBV7-7
j_gene: TRBJ1-2
d_gene: TRBD1
abundance: few
CDR3aa: CASSSGGQGLGYTF
CDR3nt: TGTGCCAGCAGCTCGGGCGGACAGGGCTTAGGCTACACCTTC

v_gene: TRBV12-3/TRBV12-4
j_gene: TRBJ1-6
d_gene: -
abundance: many
CDR3aa: CASGLRGPANSPLHF
CDR3nt: TGTGCCAGCGGTCTGCGGGGCCCGGCTAATTCACCCCTCCACTTT

v_gene: TRBV28
j_gene: TRBJ2-1
d_gene: -
abundance: many
CDR3aa: CASKVPGPTYNEQFF
CDR3nt: TGTGCCAGCAAAGTGCCGGGACCCACTTACAATGAGCAGTTCTTC

v_gene: TRBV3-1
j_gene: TRBJ2-1
d_gene: TRBD2
abundance: -
CDR3aa: CASSHSSGSFNEQFF
CDR3nt: TGTGCCAGCAGCCATTCCAGCGGGAGTTTCAATGAGCAGTTCTTC

v_gene: TRBV10-3
j_gene: TRBJ1-2
d_gene: -
abundance: few
CDR3aa: CATLEDSYGYTF
CDR3nt: TGTGCCACCCTGGAGGACAGCTATGGCTACACCTTC

v_gene: TRBV6-5
j_gene: TRBJ2-4
d_gene: -
abundance: many
CDR3aa: CASSSTGTDENIQYF
CDR3nt: TGTGCCAGCAGTTCCACCGGGACGGACGAAAACATTCAGTACTTC

v_gene: TRBV18
j_gene: TRBJ1-6
d_gene: TRBD1
abundance: few
CDR3aa: CASSPGGQGANSPLHF
CDR3nt: TGTGCCAGCTCACCCGGGGGGCAGGGGGCAAATTCACCCCTCCACTTT

v_gene: TRBV11-2
j_gene: TRBJ2-5
d_gene: -
abundance: many
CDR3aa: CASSREGRETQYF
CDR3nt: TGTGCCAGCAGTCGAGAGGGGCGCGAGACCCAGTACTTC

v_gene: TRBV29-1
j_gene: TRBJ2-5
d_gene: -
abundance: many
CDR3aa: CSVGGLQETQYF
CDR3nt: TGCAGCGTTGGAGGACTTCAAGAGACCCAGTACTTC

v_gene: TRBV12-3/TRBV12-4
j_gene: TRBJ1-4
d_gene: TRBD1
abundance: few
CDR3aa: CASRGTGLATNEKLFF
CDR3nt: TGTGCCAGCAGGGGGACAGGACTTGCAACTAATGAAAAACTGTTTTTT

v_gene: TRBV5-1
j_gene: TRBJ1-1
d_gene: -
abundance: few
CDR3aa: CASSLDQGVNTEAFF
CDR3nt: TGCGCCAGCAGCTTGGATCAGGGTGTGAACACTGAAGCTTTCTTT

v_gene: TRBV5-6
j_gene: TRBJ1-4
d_gene: -
abundance: few
CDR3aa: CASSLRQVREKLFF
CDR3nt: TGTGCCAGCAGCTTGCGACAGGTACGGGAAAAACTGTTTTTT

v_gene: TRBV18
j_gene: TRBJ2-5
d_gene: TRBD1
abundance: few
CDR3aa: CASSLGTGTTQETQYF
CDR3nt: TGTGCCAGCTCACTTGGGACAGGTACAACTCAAGAGACCCAGTACTTC

v_gene: TRBV27
j_gene: TRBJ2-2
d_gene: TRBD2
abundance: many
CDR3aa: CASTSGGANTGELFF
CDR3nt: TGTGCCAGCACCTCCGGGGGGGCGAACACCGGGGAGCTGTTTTTT

v_gene: TRBV20-1
j_gene: TRBJ1-3
d_gene: TRBD1
abundance: -
CDR3aa: CSASRSGTGLGNTIYF
CDR3nt: TGCAGTGCTAGTCGATCCGGGACAGGGCTTGGAAACACCATATATTTT

v_gene: TRBV20-1
j_gene: TRBJ1-2
d_gene: TRBD1
abundance: -
CDR3aa: CRGIQGASGYTF
CDR3nt: TGCAGGGGGATACAGGGGGCCAGTGGCTACACCTTC

v_gene: TRBV12-3/TRBV12-4
j_gene: TRBJ1-1
d_gene: -
abundance: -
CDR3aa: CASSFNAARSEAFF
CDR3nt: TGTGCCAGCAGTTTCAACGCTGCTCGCTCTGAAGCTTTCTTT

v_gene: TRBV2
j_gene: TRBJ1-5
d_gene: -
abundance: -
CDR3aa: CASSEANWAADSNQPQHF
CDR3nt: TGTGCCAGCAGTGAAGCTAATTGGGCGGCTGATAGCAATCAGCCCCAGCATTTT

v_gene: TRBV24-1
j_gene: TRBJ1-2
d_gene: -
abundance: few
CDR3aa: CATIMGKSYGYTF
CDR3nt: TGTGCCACCATAATGGGGAAAAGCTATGGCTACACCTTC

v_gene: TRBV12-3/TRBV12-4
j_gene: TRBJ2-1
d_gene: -
abundance: many
CDR3aa: CASSLGPEGGQNEQFF
CDR3nt: TGTGCCAGCAGTTTGGGCCCCGAGGGGGGGCAGAATGAGCAGTTCTTC

v_gene: TRBV12-3/TRBV12-4
j_gene: TRBJ1-6
d_gene: -
abundance: many
CDR3aa: CASSLLGTSTGNSPLHF
CDR3nt: TGTGCCAGCAGTTTATTAGGGACCTCGACCGGCAATTCACCCCTCCACTTT

v_gene: TRBV6-5
j_gene: TRBJ2-6
d_gene: -
abundance: many
CDR3aa: CSGVSGANVLTF
CDR3nt: TGCAGTGGGGTATCTGGGGCCAACGTCCTGACTTTC

v_gene: TRBV18
j_gene: TRBJ2-5
d_gene: -
abundance: many
CDR3aa: CASSPAGKGETQYF
CDR3nt: TGTGCCAGCTCACCGGCCGGGAAGGGAGAGACCCAGTACTTC

v_gene: TRBV11-2
j_gene: TRBJ2-2
d_gene: -
abundance: few
CDR3aa: CASSLSLGPTGELFF
CDR3nt: TGTGCCAGCAGCTTATCCTTGGGACCTACCGGGGAGCTGTTTTTT

v_gene: TRBV20-1
j_gene: TRBJ1-2
d_gene: -
abundance: -
CDR3aa: CSARLTGRRGYTF
CDR3nt: TGCAGTGCTAGATTAACCGGGCGGCGCGGCTACACCTTC